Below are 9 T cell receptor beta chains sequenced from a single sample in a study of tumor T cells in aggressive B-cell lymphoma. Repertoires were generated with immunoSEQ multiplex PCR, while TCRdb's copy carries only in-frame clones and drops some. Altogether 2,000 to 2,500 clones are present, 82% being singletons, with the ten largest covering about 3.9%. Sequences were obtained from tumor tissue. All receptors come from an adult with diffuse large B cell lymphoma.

CDR3 DNA sequence: TGTGCCAGCAAAACAGGGGGCGGACAGCCCCAGCATTTT. Its protein product is CASKTGGGQPQHF. The V and J genes are TRBV6-1 and TRBJ1-5, with 9 bases fitting TRBD1. The CDR3 extends over 13 amino acids. The germline V gene has CDR1 MNHNS and CDR2 SASEGT. V lost 7 bases and J lost 7; bases outside the gene matches: 5.

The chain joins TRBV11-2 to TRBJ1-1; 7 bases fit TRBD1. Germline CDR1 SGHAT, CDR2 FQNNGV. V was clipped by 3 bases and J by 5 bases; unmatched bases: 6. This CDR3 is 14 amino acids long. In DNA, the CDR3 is TGTGCCAGCAGCTTCCACAGGGGTTGGACTGAAGCTTTCTTT. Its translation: CASSFHRGWTEAFF. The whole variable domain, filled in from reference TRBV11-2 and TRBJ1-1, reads EAGVAQSPRYKIIEKRQSVAFWCNPISGHATLYWYQQILGQGPKLLIQFQNNGVVDDSQLPKDRFSAERLKGVDSTLKIQPAKLEDSAVYLCASSFHRGWTEAFFGQGTRLTVV.

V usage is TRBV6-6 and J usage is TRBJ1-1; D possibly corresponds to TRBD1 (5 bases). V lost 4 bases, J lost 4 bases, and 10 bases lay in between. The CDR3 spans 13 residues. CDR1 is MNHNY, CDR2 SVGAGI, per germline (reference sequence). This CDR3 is CASSFRVGTEAFF. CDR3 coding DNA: TGTGCCAGCAGTTTCAGGGTAGGCACTGAAGCTTTCTTT.

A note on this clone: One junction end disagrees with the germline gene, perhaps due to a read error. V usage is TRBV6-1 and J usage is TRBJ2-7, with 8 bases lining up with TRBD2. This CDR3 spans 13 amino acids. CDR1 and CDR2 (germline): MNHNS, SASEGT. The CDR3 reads CAGRSGRSYEQYF. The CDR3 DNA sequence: TGTGCCGGCAGAAGCGGGAGATCCTACGAGCAGTACTTC.

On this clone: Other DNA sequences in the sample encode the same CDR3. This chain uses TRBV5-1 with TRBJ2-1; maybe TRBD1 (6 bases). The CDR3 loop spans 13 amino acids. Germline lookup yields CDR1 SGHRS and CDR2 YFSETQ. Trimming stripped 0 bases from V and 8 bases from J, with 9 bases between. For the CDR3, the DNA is TGCGCCAGCAGCTTGGCTTGGACAGATGAGCAGTTCTTC. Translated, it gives CASSLAWTDEQFF.

CDR3 residues: CASSRRWAGESDTQYF. The CDR3 bases are TGTGCCAGCAGCCGCCGGTGGGCGGGCGAGTCAGATACGCAGTATTTT. V and J are TRBV13 and TRBJ2-3; perhaps TRBD2 as D (5 bases). Germline values: CDR1 PRHDT, CDR2 FYEKMQ (reference sequence). CDR3 length: 16 amino acids. V gave up 5 bases and J gave up 4 bases, with 19 bases separating them.

The CDR3 nucleotides are TGTGCCTTCTCAGAGGTGCTGCGGGGCGAGCAGTACTTC. Translated: CAFSEVLRGEQYF. The chain links TRBV30 to TRBJ2-7; tentative D call: TRBD2 (6 bases). Germline CDR1 and CDR2: GTSNPN and SVGIG (reference sequence). V lost 7 bases and J 6 bases, leaving 19 bases between the germline ends. The CDR3 runs 13 residues.

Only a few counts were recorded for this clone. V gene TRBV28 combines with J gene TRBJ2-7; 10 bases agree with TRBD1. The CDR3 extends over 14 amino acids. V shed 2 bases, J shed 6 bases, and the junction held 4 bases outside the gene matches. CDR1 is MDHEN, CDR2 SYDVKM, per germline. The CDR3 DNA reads TGTGCCAGCAGTTTAGGGACAGGGGCCGGCGAGCAGTACTTC. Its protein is CASSLGTGAGEQYF.

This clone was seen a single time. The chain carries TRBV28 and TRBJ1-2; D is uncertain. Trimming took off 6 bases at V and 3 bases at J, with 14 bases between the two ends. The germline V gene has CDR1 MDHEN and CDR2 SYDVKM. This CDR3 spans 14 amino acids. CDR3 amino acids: CASSRGEFYYGYTF. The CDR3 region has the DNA TGTGCCAGCAGCCGCGGGGAATTCTACTATGGCTACACCTTC.